The present TCR beta chain was sequenced within a study of response to subunit inactivated influenza vaccine. Using its own MiXCR run on the RT-PCR reads, TCRdb lists one record per CDR3 protein. This sample has just under 550,000 distinct CDR3 sequences, with approximately 20% found just once. This clonotype was seen a handful of times. The data also belong to a second study, concerning T cells expressing NK-cell markers. That report notes: In generating TCR beta cDNA, 5'RACE template switching with UMIs was used. Of eight sequenced donors, seven were HCMV-seropositive and one HCMV-seronegative. One observes that, in several donors, these clonotypes were also the leading ones within the CD3+CD56-NKG2C+ fraction.

The TCR originated in a man between 45 and 60 years old who received an inactivated influenza vaccine. Here the sequenced sample was CD4+ T cells sorted from PBMCs, taken 11 to 12 days after vaccination.

The CDR3 DNA follows: TGTGCCAGCAACCCTGGGGGGGCCAAGGACATTCAGTACTTC. It specifies CASNPGGAKDIQYF. V and J are TRBV6-2 or TRBV6-3 and TRBJ2-4, with D tentatively TRBD2 (7 bases). This CDR3 has 14 residues. The V gene lost 7 bases and the J gene lost 8 bases, with 18 bases spanning the gap. Germline V gene data show CDR1 as MNHEY and CDR2 as SVGEGT.